This TCR beta chain was recorded in a study of T cell repertoires in cytomegalovirus infection. For the study at large: Indicated by public TCR beta signatures were CMV infection and matching HLA type.

Notes on the study in general: CMV carriers with the relevant HLA were identified by cumulative public TCR beta family frequency. The ex vivo response showed dominance by HLA-C-restricted CMV-specific TCR beta clonotypes.

MiXCR, applied by TCRdb to the reads, yields one record per CDR3 protein. The repertoire consists of about 440,000 distinct CDR3 sequences, with 25% to 40% occurring once and the leading ten covering around 13%. Many counts were recorded for this clonotype. Antigen unknown. The specimen sequenced was PBMCs. The sequence derives from a human donor in good health (CMV status not recorded). Some clones in this sample may be carry-over from other donors' samples.

The DNA of the CDR3 is TGTGCCAGTAGTGCCCGGACAGGGCATCCCCAGCATTTT. Amino acids: CASSARTGHPQHF. V gene TRBV19 combines with J gene TRBJ1-5; TRBD1 aligns across 8 bases. Germline V gene sequence: CDR1 LNHDA, CDR2 SQIVND (reference sequence). This CDR3 region has 13 residues. Germline trimming cut 5 bases from V and 10 bases from J; bases unmatched to any gene: 7.